These T cell receptor beta chains were read from a single sample in a study of T and B cells in COVID-19 patients. MiXCR, applied by TCRdb to the multiplex PCR reads, yields one record per CDR3 protein. Of under 8,500 distinct CDR3 sequences in the sample, over 25% were seen once. Sequencing was done on a sample of blood. Receptors were obtained from a human donor with active COVID-19. Each CDR3 is given with its conserved first and last residue. Each record gives: V gene, clone size, D gene, CDR3 length, J gene, CDR3 protein, CDR3 DNA. D genes are given only for firm matches. The listing skips clone size in some rows; elsewhere it reads once, few, many or a size class.

TRBV18	few	.	11	TRBJ1-1	CASIRGTEAFF	TGTGCCAGTATTAGGGGAACTGAAGCTTTCTTT
TRBV11-3	.	TRBD2	15	TRBJ2-1	CASSPGLAGYNEQFF	TGTGCCAGCAGCCCCGGACTAGCGGGATACAATGAGCAGTTCTTC
TRBV7-9	.	.	15	TRBJ2-7	CASSSPDPGRSEQYF	TGTGCCAGCAGCTCACCGGACCCAGGTAGGTCCGAGCAGTACTTC
TRBV6-5	medium-sized	TRBD1	13	TRBJ1-4	CASSHRGNEKLFF	TGTGCCAGCAGCCACAGGGGAAATGAAAAACTGTTTTTT
TRBV28	few	.	15	TRBJ2-2	CASSLSGVNTGELFF	TGTGCCAGCAGTTTGTCTGGGGTGAACACCGGGGAGCTGTTTTTT
TRBV14	few	.	14	TRBJ2-7	CASSQDVTVYEQYF	TGTGCCAGCAGCCAAGACGTAACGGTCTACGAGCAGTACTTC
TRBV5-6	medium-sized	.	16	TRBJ2-1	CASSLGGPSSYNEQFF	TGTGCCAGCAGCTTGGGGGGCCCCTCCTCCTACAATGAGCAGTTCTTC
TRBV19	medium-sized	.	19	TRBJ2-6	CASSRKSPRVNTGANVLTF	TGTGCCAGTAGCCGAAAGTCGCCTAGAGTGAATACTGGGGCCAACGTCCTGACTTTC
TRBV19	medium-sized	TRBD1	15	TRBJ2-7	CASRKTGPGAYEQYF	TGTGCCAGTAGGAAGACAGGGCCCGGGGCCTACGAGCAGTACTTC
TRBV24-1	.	TRBD1	14	TRBJ2-5	CATSSNRGLQTQYF	TGTGCCACCAGTTCGAACAGGGGTTTGCAGACCCAGTACTTC
TRBV19	few	.	12	TRBJ1-2	CASSGDPYGYTF	TGTGCCAGTTCGGGAGACCCCTATGGCTACACCTTC
TRBV7-2	few	TRBD1	13	TRBJ2-7	CASDWGQGYEQYF	TGTGCCAGCGACTGGGGACAGGGCTACGAGCAGTACTTC
TRBV7-9	.	.	12	TRBJ2-5	CASSFWRETQYF	TGTGCCAGCAGCTTCTGGCGGGAGACCCAGTACTTC
TRBV6-5	few	TRBD2	15	TRBJ2-3	CASGTSGSVTDTQYF	TGTGCCAGCGGGACTAGCGGGAGTGTGACAGATACGCAGTATTTT
TRBV6-2/TRBV6-3	.	.	14	TRBJ1-3	CASRRDNSGNTIYF	TGTGCCAGCCGCCGGGACAACTCTGGAAACACCATATATTTT
TRBV20-1	once	TRBD2	16	TRBJ2-3	CSAGPISGRAGDTQYF	TGCAGTGCTGGGCCGATTAGCGGGAGGGCCGGAGATACGCAGTATTTT
TRBV30	.	.	11	TRBJ2-7	CAWAESYEQYF	TGTGCCTGGGCCGAGTCCTACGAGCAGTACTTC
TRBV19	few	.	13	TRBJ1-5	CASSQGRHQPQHF	TGTGCCAGTAGTCAGGGGCGGCATCAGCCCCAGCATTTT
TRBV19	medium-sized	.	15	TRBJ1-1	CASSSMDTLNTEAFF	TGTGCCAGTAGTTCAATGGACACCTTGAACACTGAAGCTTTCTTT
TRBV18	.	TRBD1	14	TRBJ1-2	CASSADRPNYGYTF	TGTGCCAGCTCCGCGGACAGGCCTAACTATGGCTACACCTTC
TRBV5-1	.	TRBD2	14	TRBJ2-5	CASSSGTKRETQYF	TGCGCCAGCAGCTCGGGGACTAAGCGGGAGACCCAGTACTTC
TRBV5-6	medium-sized	TRBD1	16	TRBJ2-2	CASSLGTGGLIGELFF	TGTGCCAGCAGCTTGGGTACAGGGGGCTTAATCGGGGAGCTGTTTTTT
TRBV29-1	medium-sized	.	12	TRBJ1-5	CSVGDKRQPQHF	TGCAGCGTTGGGGACAAAAGGCAGCCCCAGCATTTT
TRBV11-3	.	.	12	TRBJ2-1	CASGDGFNEQFF	TGTGCCAGCGGGGACGGATTCAATGAGCAGTTCTTC
TRBV20-1	.	.	15	TRBJ2-2	CSARDLSPEVGELFF	TGCAGTGCTAGAGATCTATCACCGGAGGTTGGGGAGCTGTTTTTT
TRBV20-1	.	.	16	TRBJ2-1	CSARAAGGGRRNEQFF	TGCAGTGCTAGAGCCGCCGGGGGCGGGAGACGCAATGAGCAGTTCTTC
TRBV6-5	medium-sized	TRBD1	15	TRBJ2-3	CASSSGTGEADTQYF	TGTGCCAGCAGCTCCGGGACAGGGGAGGCAGATACGCAGTATTTT
TRBV6-5	.	.	16	TRBJ1-6	CASSSRQTSYNSPLHF	TGTGCCAGCAGTTCCAGACAGACCTCCTATAATTCACCCCTCCACTTT
TRBV29-1	medium-sized	TRBD1	14	TRBJ2-1	CSPRQGPPYNEQFF	TGCAGCCCCAGACAGGGACCCCCCTACAATGAGCAGTTCTTC
TRBV5-1	.	TRBD1	14	TRBJ2-3	CASSRGQVPDTQYF	TGCGCCAGCAGCCGAGGACAGGTCCCAGATACGCAGTATTTT
TRBV7-2	.	TRBD2	17	TRBJ2-5	CASSFVPGLAGVETQYF	TGTGCCAGCAGCTTCGTCCCGGGACTAGCGGGAGTGGAGACCCAGTACTTC
TRBV6-5	.	TRBD1	19	TRBJ2-1	CASSSTTGGRGASRNEQFF	TGTGCCAGCAGTTCTACGACAGGGGGCCGGGGGGCTAGCCGGAATGAGCAGTTCTTC
TRBV20-1	few	.	10	TRBJ2-1	CSASDNEQFF	TGCAGTGCTAGCGACAATGAGCAGTTCTTC
TRBV27	medium-sized	.	13	TRBJ2-3	CASSFSSTDTQYF	TGTGCCAGCAGTTTTTCGAGCACAGATACGCAGTATTTT
TRBV6-5	medium-sized	.	14	TRBJ2-2	CASFPRANTGELFF	TGTGCCAGCTTCCCCAGAGCGAACACCGGGGAGCTGTTTTTT
TRBV5-4	medium-sized	.	15	TRBJ2-1	CASSLDRGGPWEQFF	TGTGCCAGCAGCTTGGACCGTGGCGGGCCTTGGGAGCAGTTCTTC
TRBV20-1	.	.	14	TRBJ2-5	CSARDGTLWETQYF	TGCAGTGCTAGAGACGGGACTTTGTGGGAGACCCAGTACTTC
TRBV12-3/TRBV12-4	few	.	12	TRBJ1-6	CASGRDNSPLHF	TGTGCCAGCGGCCGGGATAATTCACCCCTCCACTTT
TRBV4-2	.	TRBD2	16	TRBJ2-5	CASSQEESGRAETQYF	TGTGCCAGCAGCCAAGAAGAAAGCGGGAGAGCGGAGACCCAGTACTTC
TRBV11-3	few	TRBD1	15	TRBJ2-7	CASSPDRDRGHEQYF	TGTGCCAGCAGCCCAGACCGGGACAGGGGACACGAGCAGTACTTC
TRBV14	.	.	15	TRBJ1-4	CASSGGWVDGEKLFF	TGTGCCAGCAGCGGCGGTTGGGTGGACGGTGAAAAACTGTTTTTT